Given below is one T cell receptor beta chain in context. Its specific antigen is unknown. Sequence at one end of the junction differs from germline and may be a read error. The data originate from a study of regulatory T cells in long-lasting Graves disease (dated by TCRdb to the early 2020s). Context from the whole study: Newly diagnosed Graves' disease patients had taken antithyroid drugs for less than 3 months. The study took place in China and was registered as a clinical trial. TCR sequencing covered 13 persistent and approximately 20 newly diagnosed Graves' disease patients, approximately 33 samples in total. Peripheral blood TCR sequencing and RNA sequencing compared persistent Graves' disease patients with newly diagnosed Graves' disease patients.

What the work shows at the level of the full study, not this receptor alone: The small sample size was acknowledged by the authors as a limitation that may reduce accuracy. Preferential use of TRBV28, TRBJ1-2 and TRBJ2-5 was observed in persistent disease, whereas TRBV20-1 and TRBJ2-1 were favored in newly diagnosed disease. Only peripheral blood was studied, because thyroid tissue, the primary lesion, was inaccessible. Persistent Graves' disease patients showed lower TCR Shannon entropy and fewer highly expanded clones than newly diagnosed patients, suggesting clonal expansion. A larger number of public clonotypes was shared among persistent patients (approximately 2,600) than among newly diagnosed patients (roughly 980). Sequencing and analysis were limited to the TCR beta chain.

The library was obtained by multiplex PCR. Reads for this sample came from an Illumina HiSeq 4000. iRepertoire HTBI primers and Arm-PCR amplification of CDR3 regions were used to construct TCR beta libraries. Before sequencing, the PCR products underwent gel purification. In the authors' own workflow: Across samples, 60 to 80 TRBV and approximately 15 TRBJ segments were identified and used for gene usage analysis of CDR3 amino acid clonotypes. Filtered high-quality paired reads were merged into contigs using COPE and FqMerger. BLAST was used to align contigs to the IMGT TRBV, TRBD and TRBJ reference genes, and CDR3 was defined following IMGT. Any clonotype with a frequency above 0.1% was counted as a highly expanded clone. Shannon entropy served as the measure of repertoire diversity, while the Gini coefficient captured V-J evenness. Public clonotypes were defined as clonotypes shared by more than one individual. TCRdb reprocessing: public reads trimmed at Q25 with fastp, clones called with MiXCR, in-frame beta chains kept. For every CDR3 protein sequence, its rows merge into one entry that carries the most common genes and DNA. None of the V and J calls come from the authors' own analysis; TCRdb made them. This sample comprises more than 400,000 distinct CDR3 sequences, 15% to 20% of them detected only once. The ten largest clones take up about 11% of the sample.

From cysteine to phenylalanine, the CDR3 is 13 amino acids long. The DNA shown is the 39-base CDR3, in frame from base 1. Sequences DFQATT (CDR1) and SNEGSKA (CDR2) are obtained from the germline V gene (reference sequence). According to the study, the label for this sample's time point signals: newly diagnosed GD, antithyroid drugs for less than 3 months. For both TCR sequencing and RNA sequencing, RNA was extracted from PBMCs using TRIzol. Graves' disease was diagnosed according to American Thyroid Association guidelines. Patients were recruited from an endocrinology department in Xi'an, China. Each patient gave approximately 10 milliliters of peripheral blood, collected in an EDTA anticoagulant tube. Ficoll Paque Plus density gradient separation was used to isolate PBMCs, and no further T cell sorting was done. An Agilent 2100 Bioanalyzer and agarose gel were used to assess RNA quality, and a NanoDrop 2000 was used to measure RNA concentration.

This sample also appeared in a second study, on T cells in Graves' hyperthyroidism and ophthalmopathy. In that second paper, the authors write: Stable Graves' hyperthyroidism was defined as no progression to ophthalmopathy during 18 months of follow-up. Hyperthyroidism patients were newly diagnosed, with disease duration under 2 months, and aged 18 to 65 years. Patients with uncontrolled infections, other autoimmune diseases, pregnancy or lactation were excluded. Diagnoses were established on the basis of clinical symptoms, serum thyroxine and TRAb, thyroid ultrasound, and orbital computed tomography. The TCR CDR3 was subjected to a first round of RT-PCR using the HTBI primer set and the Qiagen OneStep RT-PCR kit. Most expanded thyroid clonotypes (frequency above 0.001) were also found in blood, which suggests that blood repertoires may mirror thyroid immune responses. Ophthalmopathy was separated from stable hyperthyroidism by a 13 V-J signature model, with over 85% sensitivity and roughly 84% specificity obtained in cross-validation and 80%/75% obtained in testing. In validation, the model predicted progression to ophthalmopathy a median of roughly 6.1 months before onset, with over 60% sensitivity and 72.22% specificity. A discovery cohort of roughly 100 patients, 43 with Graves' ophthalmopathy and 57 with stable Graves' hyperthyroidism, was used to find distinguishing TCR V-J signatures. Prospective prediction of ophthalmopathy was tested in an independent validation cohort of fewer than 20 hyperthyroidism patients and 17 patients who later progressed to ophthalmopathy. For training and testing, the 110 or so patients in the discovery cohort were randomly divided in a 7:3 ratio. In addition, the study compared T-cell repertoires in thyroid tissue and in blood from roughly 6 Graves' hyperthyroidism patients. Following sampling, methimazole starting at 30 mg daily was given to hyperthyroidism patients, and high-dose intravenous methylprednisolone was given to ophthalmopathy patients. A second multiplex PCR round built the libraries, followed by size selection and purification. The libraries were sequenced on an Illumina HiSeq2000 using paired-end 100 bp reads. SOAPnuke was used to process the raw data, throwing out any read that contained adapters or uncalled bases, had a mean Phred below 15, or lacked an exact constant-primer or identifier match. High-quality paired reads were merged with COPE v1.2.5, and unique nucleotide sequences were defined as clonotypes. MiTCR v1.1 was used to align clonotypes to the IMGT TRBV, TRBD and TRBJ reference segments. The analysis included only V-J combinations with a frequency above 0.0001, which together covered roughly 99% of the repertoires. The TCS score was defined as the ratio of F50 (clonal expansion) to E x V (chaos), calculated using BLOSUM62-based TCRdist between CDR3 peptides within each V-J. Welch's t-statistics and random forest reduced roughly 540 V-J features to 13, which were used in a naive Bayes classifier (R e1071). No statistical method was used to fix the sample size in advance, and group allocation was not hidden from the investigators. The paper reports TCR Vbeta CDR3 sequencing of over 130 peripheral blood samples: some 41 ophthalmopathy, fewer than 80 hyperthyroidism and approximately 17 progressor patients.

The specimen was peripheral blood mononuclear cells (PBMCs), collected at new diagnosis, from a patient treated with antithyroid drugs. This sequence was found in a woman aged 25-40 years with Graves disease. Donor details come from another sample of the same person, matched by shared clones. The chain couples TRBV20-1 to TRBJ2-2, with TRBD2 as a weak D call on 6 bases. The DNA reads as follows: TGCAGTGCTAGGGACGGGAGCACCGGGAAGCTGTTTTTT. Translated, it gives CSARDGSTGKLFF.